The clone carrying this TCR beta chain came up many times. As to time point: newly diagnosed GD, antithyroid drugs for less than 3 months. The TCR library was made from RNA extracted from PBMCs. EDTA tubes were used for drawing 8.5 to 9 milliliters of peripheral blood. The CDR3 has 15 amino acids. Germline loops: CDR1 SGHTA, CDR2 FQGNSA. V was clipped by 5 bases and J by 5 bases; unmatched bases: 8. These data originate in a study of regulatory T cells in long-lasting Graves disease. For TCR beta, libraries came from iRepertoire HTBI primers and Arm-PCR of CDR3 regions. One entry per CDR3 protein results from TCRdb running MiXCR on the multiplex PCR reads. The repertoire includes about half a million distinct CDR3 sequences, more than 10% of them detected once, and roughly 8.9% sits in the top ten. These same records also appear under a second study, on T cells in Graves' hyperthyroidism and ophthalmopathy.

The material sequenced was peripheral blood mononuclear cells (PBMCs), taken at new diagnosis, from a patient treated with antithyroid drugs. The sequence derives from a woman under 40 with Graves disease. The chain has TRBV7-2 and TRBJ2-3, with 9 bases aligning to TRBD2. This CDR3 reads CASSAPLAGLDTQYF. CDR3 bases: TGTGCCAGCAGCGCCCCCCTAGCGGGACTAGATACGCAGTATTTT.